A selection of T cell receptor beta chains follows, all from one sample in a study of monozygotic twins with inflammatory bowel disease. TCRdb processed the 5' RACE reads again and assigns one entry to each CDR3 protein, with no DNA. Its table records 350,000 to 500,000 distinct CDR3 sequences. The sequenced sample was blood. All receptors derive from a human donor with ulcerative colitis or Crohn's disease, or a healthy co-twin of an affected twin (not recorded which). Both conserved end residues are part of each CDR3.

CDR3: CASSEMTVSGQPQHF
V: TRBV6-1
J: TRBJ1-5

CDR3: CASTGTGGKGNEQFF
V: TRBV28
J: TRBJ2-1

CDR3: CASSYRGVLAEAFF
V: TRBV28
J: TRBJ1-1

CDR3: CASGTGVNTEAFF
V: TRBV7-3
J: TRBJ1-1

CDR3: CSASPGDEQFF
V: TRBV20-1
J: TRBJ2-1

CDR3: CAIRGGRTSYEQYF
V: TRBV10-3
J: TRBJ2-7

CDR3: CSARSPSLVSTDTQYF
V: TRBV20-1
J: TRBJ2-3

CDR3: CAWSVSSGPISGANVLTF
V: TRBV30
J: TRBJ2-6

CDR3: CASSYSGQGIRTDTQYF
V: TRBV6-5
J: TRBJ2-3

CDR3: CASSQVEEQFF
V: TRBV4-2
J: TRBJ2-1

CDR3: CAKTATGTGDYNEQFF
V: TRBV6-4
J: TRBJ2-1

CDR3: CASSIRGITEAFF
V: TRBV19
J: TRBJ1-1

CDR3: CASSLSAGDIYEQYF
V: TRBV11-1
J: TRBJ2-7

CDR3: CASSRDENTEAFF
V: TRBV5-4
J: TRBJ1-1

CDR3: CAIRIQRSGNTIYF
V: TRBV10-3
J: TRBJ1-3

CDR3: CAWTRIPNTGELFF
V: TRBV30
J: TRBJ2-2

CDR3: CATSEGQETQYF
V: TRBV24-1
J: TRBJ2-5

CDR3: CAIRSGGGNQETQYF
V: TRBV10-3
J: TRBJ2-5

CDR3: CASSLVEAANTEAFF
V: TRBV7-9
J: TRBJ1-1

CDR3: CSARGGRRDEQFF
V: TRBV20-1
J: TRBJ2-1

CDR3: CASKPGQGWHEQYF
V: TRBV28
J: TRBJ2-7

CDR3: CASTHAGQGSGANVLTF
V: TRBV12-3/TRBV12-4
J: TRBJ2-6

CDR3: CASSRQMGQPQHF
V: TRBV3-1
J: TRBJ1-5

CDR3: CPSSNTAGETQYF
V: TRBV28
J: TRBJ2-5

CDR3: CASSLNVYRAPDGYTF
V: TRBV7-9
J: TRBJ1-2

CDR3: CASSGRENTGELFF
V: TRBV7-9
J: TRBJ2-2

CDR3: CASSFGSSTGELFF
V: TRBV5-1
J: TRBJ2-2

CDR3: CASSRVGLTGELFF
V: TRBV3-1
J: TRBJ2-2

CDR3: CASSIGTATEAFF
V: TRBV5-1
J: TRBJ1-1

CDR3: CSARDRMASSYNEQFF
V: TRBV20-1
J: TRBJ2-1

CDR3: CSLLNSDDWVGELFF
V: TRBV29-1
J: TRBJ2-2

CDR3: CASSPDHTGEVAFF
V: TRBV18
J: TRBJ1-1

CDR3: CASSFDTAEAFF
V: TRBV6-4
J: TRBJ1-1

CDR3: CASTPHVLRATDTQYF
V: TRBV6-1
J: TRBJ2-3

CDR3: CASSMRILDNYGYTF
V: TRBV19
J: TRBJ1-2

CDR3: CSAADKYYEQYF
V: TRBV20-1
J: TRBJ2-7

CDR3: CATSRVEPGQGFGQETQYF
V: TRBV15
J: TRBJ2-5

CDR3: CASGGETNYGYTF
V: TRBV2
J: TRBJ1-2

CDR3: CASSQAGTVNQPQHF
V: TRBV4-1
J: TRBJ1-5

CDR3: CASTPGGSGNTIYF
V: TRBV6-1
J: TRBJ1-3

CDR3: CASSFNPGGETQYF
V: TRBV12-3/TRBV12-4
J: TRBJ2-5

CDR3: CASSRLRVGYNEQFF
V: TRBV14
J: TRBJ2-1

CDR3: CASRDRDIPYEQYF
V: TRBV2
J: TRBJ2-7

CDR3: CATSEKGEKLFF
V: TRBV24-1
J: TRBJ1-4

CDR3: CASSLVKGGPETQYF
V: TRBV7-8
J: TRBJ2-5

CDR3: CASSLMPEETQYF
V: TRBV7-3
J: TRBJ2-5

CDR3: CAISTGETNNEQFF
V: TRBV15
J: TRBJ2-1

CDR3: CASSLGRSNTGELFF
V: TRBV7-8
J: TRBJ2-2

CDR3: CSARRGLAGEETQYF
V: TRBV20-1
J: TRBJ2-5

CDR3: CATLNGNTIYF
V: TRBV7-9
J: TRBJ1-3

CDR3: CASSLEGQGEYF
V: TRBV13
J: TRBJ2-7

CDR3: CASSSTGTGDSPLHF
V: TRBV12-3/TRBV12-4
J: TRBJ1-6

CDR3: CASSPMKVADTGELFF
V: TRBV5-1
J: TRBJ2-2

CDR3: CASSQNLGNTIYF
V: TRBV4-3
J: TRBJ1-3

CDR3: CASSRGVTGTYNSPLHF
V: TRBV5-1
J: TRBJ1-6

CDR3: CSVEDPDTYEQYF
V: TRBV29-1
J: TRBJ2-7

CDR3: CASSSGQGARTEAFF
V: TRBV12-3/TRBV12-4
J: TRBJ1-1

CDR3: CSARQSRTGELFF
V: TRBV20-1
J: TRBJ2-2

CDR3: CASRPMTGELSTGANVLTF
V: TRBV5-1
J: TRBJ2-6